This T cell receptor (beta chain) was retrieved from a study of blood T cell repertoires in COVID-19. Across the whole study: PBMCs, B-cell-depleted T cells, or T cells provided the cDNA or gDNA that made up the material.

Trimming shortened V by 3 bases and J by 3 bases, and 14 bases separated the two germline ends. Looked up from germline, CDR1 is LGHDT and CDR2 is YNNKEL (reference sequence). There are 15 residues in the CDR3. TCRdb's copy holds only in-frame clones and misses some; the assay was immunoSEQ multiplex PCR. The sample has approximately 260,000 clones, roughly 86% seen once. Enrolled through a virtual design, the participants were between 18 and 89 years of age and came from 24 US areas. This clone appeared a single time. This clonotype was sampled from a woman aged 55-70 years who had recovered from COVID-19. The sequenced sample was PBMCs or T cells enriched from blood (not recorded which). This chain connects TRBV3-1 (or the pseudogene TRBV3-2) to TRBJ2-5, with D maybe TRBD1 (6 bases). The CDR3 DNA is TGTGCCAGCAGCCAGGTCGGCCAGGGGAAAGAGACCCAGTACTTC. Protein product: CASSQVGQGKETQYF.